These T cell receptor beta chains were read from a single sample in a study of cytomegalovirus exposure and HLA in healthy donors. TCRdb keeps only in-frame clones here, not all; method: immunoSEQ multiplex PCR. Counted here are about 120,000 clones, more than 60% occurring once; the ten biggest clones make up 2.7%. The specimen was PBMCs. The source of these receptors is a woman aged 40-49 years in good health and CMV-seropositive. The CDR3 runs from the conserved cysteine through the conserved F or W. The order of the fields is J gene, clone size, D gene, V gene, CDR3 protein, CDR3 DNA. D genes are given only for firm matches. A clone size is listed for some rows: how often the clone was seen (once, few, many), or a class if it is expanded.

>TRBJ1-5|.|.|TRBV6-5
CASSGERGSLPQHF
TGTGCCAGCAGCGGGGAGAGGGGGTCGTTACCCCAGCATTTT
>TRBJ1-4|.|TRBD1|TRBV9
CASSVRQGSDEKLFF
TGTGCCAGCAGCGTAAGACAGGGGTCGGATGAAAAACTGTTTTTT
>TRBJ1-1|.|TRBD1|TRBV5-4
CASSLATGEFTEAFF
TGTGCCAGCAGCCTCGCGACAGGGGAGTTCACTGAAGCTTTCTTT
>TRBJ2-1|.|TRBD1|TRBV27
CASSFGQGGTNEQFF
TGTGCCAGCAGTTTTGGACAGGGGGGTACGAATGAGCAGTTCTTC
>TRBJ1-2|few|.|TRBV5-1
CASSLGVDIGGYTF
TGCGCCAGCAGCCTCGGGGTCGACATAGGGGGCTACACCTTC
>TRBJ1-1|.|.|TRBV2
CASKVRNTEAFF
TGTGCCAGCAAAGTGAGAAACACTGAAGCTTTCTTT
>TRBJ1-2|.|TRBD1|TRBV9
CASSHTGGAGGYTF
TGTGCCAGCAGCCATACAGGGGGCGCGGGTGGCTACACCTTC
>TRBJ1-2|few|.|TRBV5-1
CASSLEGDWGYTF
TGCGCCAGCAGCTTGGAGGGGGATTGGGGCTACACCTTC
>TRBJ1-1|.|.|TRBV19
CASTLRGMNTEAFF
TGTGCCAGTACCCTCCGGGGGATGAACACTGAAGCTTTCTTT
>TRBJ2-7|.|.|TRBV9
CASSAPGVWSEQYF
TGTGCCAGCAGCGCCCCGGGAGTGTGGTCCGAGCAGTACTTC
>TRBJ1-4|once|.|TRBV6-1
CASSRTETNEKLFF
TGTGCCAGCAGTCGGACAGAAACTAATGAAAAACTGTTTTTT
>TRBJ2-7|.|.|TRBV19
CASSIDLLAGSYEQYF
TGTGCCAGTAGTATAGATCTCTTGGCAGGTTCCTACGAGCAGTACTTC
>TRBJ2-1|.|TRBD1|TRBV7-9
CASSSGQGAYDEQFF
TGTGCCAGCAGCTCGGGACAGGGAGCCTACGATGAGCAATTCTTC
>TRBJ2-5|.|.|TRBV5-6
CASSGEVVSDFRTQYF
TGTGCCAGCAGCGGGGAGGTGGTATCGGATTTCAGGACCCAGTACTTC
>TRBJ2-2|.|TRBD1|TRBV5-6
CASSLGVGQGWTGELFF
TGTGCCAGCAGCTTAGGGGTCGGACAGGGGTGGACCGGGGAGCTGTTTTTT
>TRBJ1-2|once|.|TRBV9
CASSTSTQFYGYTF
TGTGCCAGCAGCACCTCGACACAATTTTATGGCTACACCTTC
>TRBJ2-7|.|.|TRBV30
CAWSVGGEQYF
TGTGCCTGGAGTGTTGGGGGGGAGCAGTACTTC
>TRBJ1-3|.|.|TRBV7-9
CASSDLSGNTIYF
TGTGCCAGCAGCGACTTATCTGGAAACACCATATATTTT
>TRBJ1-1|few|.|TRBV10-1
CASSPWTVGAFF
TGCGCCAGCAGCCCTTGGACAGTCGGAGCTTTCTTT
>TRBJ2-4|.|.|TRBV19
CASSISQRLAKNIQYF
TGTGCCAGTAGTATATCCCAACGACTAGCCAAAAACATTCAGTACTTC
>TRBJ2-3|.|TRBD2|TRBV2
CASRSGGEGGTDTQYF
TGTGCCAGCAGGAGCGGGGGGGAGGGTGGCACAGATACGCAGTATTTT
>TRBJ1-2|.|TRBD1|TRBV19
CASSRQGAQLNYGYTF
TGTGCCAGTAGCAGACAGGGGGCGCAGTTAAACTATGGCTACACCTTC
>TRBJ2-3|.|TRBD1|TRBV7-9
CASSLGQGGISLKGDTQYF
TGTGCCAGCAGCTTAGGACAGGGGGGGATTTCCCTGAAGGGTGATACGCAGTATTTT
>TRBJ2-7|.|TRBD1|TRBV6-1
CASSTGQTYEQYF
TGTGCCAGCTCAACGGGACAGACCTACGAGCAGTACTTC
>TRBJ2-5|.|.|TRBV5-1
CASSLGTGTWIAETQYF
TGCGCCAGCAGCTTGGGTACGGGGACATGGATTGCAGAGACCCAGTACTTC
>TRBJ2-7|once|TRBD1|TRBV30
CACTGQGPSYEQYF
TGTGCCTGTACGGGACAGGGACCTTCCTACGAGCAGTACTTC
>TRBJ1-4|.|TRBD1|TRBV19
CASSIEGQGTHEKLFF
TGTGCCAGTAGTATAGAGGGACAGGGGACTCATGAAAAACTGTTTTTT
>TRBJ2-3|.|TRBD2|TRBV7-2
CASSTSGGTDTQYF
TGTGCCAGCAGCACATCGGGGGGTACAGATACGCAGTATTTT
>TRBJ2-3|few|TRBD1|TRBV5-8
CASSRGRDREQYF
TGTGCCAGCAGCAGGGGCCGGGACAGGGAGCAGTATTTT
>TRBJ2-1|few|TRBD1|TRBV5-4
CASSSDRGRGNEQFF
TGTGCCAGCAGCTCCGACAGGGGGCGCGGTAATGAGCAGTTCTTC
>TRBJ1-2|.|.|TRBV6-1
CASSERGIYGYTF
TGTGCCAGCAGTGAACGAGGGATTTATGGCTACACCTTC
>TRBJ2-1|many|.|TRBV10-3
CAISESKIDLGSNEQFF
TGTGCCATCAGTGAGTCTAAAATCGACCTCGGGAGCAATGAGCAGTTCTTC
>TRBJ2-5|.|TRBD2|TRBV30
CAWSPGLAMETQYF
TGTGCCTGGAGTCCGGGACTAGCGATGGAGACCCAGTACTTC
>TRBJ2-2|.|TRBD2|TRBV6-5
CASRRSGGNTGELFF
TGTGCCAGCAGGAGAAGCGGGGGGAACACCGGGGAGCTGTTTTTT
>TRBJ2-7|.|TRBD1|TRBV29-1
CSVEELNRGTYEQYF
TGCAGCGTTGAAGAGTTAAACAGGGGGACCTACGAGCAGTACTTC
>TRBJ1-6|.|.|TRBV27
CASSHTGYGSPLHF
TGTGCCAGCAGTCATACAGGGTACGGTTCACCCCTCCACTTT
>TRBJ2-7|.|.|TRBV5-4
CASSLDGGGGYEQYF
TGTGCCAGCAGCTTGGACGGGGGAGGCGGGTACGAGCAGTACTTC
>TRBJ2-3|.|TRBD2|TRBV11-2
CASSLVRRGGTDTQYF
TGTGCCAGCAGCTTAGTTCGGCGGGGGGGCACAGATACGCAGTATTTT
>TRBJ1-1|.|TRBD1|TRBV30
CAWSRQGETEAFF
TGTGCCTGGAGCCGACAGGGAGAGACTGAAGCTTTCTTT
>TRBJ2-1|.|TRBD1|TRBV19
CASSIRDRVIDEQFF
TGTGCCAGTAGTATCCGGGACAGGGTAATAGATGAGCAGTTCTTC